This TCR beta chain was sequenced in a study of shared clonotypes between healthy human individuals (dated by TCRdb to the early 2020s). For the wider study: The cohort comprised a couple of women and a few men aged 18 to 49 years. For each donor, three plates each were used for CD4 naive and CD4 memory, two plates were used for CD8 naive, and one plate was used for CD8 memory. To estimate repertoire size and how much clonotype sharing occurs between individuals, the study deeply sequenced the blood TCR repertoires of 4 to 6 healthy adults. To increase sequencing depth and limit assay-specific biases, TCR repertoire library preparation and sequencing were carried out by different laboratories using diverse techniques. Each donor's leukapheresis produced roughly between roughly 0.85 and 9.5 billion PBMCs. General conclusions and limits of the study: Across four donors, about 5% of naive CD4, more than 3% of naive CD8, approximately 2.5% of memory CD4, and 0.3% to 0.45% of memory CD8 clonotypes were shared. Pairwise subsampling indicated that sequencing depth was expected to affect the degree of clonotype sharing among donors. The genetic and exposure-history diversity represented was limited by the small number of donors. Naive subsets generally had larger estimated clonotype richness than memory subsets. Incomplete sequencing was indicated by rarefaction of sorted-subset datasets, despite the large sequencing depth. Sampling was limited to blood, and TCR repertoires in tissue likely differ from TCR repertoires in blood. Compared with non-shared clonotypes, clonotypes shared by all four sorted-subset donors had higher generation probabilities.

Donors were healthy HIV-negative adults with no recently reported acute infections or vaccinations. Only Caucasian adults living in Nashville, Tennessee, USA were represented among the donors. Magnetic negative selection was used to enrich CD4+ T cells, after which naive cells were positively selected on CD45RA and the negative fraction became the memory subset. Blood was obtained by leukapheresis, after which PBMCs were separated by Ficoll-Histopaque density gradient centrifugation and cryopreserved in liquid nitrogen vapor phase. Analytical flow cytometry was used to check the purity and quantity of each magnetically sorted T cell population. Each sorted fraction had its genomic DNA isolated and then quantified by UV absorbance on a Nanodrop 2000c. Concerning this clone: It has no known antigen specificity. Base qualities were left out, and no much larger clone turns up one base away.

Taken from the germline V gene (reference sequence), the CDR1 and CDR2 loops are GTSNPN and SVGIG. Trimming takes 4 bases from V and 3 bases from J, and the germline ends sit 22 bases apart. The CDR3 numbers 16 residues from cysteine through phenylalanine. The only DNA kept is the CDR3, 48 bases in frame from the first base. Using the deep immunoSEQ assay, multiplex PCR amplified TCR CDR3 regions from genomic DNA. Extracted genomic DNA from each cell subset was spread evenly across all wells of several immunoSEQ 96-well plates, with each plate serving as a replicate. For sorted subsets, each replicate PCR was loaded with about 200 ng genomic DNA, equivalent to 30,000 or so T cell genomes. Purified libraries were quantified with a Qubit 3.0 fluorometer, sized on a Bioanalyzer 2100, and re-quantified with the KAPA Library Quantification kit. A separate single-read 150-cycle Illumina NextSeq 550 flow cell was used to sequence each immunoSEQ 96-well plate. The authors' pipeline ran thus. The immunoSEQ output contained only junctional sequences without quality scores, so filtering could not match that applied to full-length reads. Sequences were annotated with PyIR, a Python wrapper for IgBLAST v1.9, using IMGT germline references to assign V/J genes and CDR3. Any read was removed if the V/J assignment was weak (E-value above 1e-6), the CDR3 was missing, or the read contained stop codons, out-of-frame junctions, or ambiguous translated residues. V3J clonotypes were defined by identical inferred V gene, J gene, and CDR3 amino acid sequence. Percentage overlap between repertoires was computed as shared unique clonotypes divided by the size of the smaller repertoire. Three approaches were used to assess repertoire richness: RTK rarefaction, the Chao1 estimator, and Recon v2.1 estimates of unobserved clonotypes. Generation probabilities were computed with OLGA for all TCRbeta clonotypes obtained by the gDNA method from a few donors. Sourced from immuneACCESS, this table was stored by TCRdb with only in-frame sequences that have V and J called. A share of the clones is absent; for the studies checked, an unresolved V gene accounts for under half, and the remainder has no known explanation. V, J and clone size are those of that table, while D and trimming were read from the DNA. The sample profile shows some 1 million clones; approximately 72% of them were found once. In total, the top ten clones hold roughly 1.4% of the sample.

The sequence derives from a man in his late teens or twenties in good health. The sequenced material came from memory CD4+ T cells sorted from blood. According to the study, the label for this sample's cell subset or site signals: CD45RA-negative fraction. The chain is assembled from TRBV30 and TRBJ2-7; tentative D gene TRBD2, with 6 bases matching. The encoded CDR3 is CAWTPPGPGVVYEQYF. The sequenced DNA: TGTGCCTGGACCCCACCTGGACCGGGAGTAGTCTACGAGCAGTACTTC.